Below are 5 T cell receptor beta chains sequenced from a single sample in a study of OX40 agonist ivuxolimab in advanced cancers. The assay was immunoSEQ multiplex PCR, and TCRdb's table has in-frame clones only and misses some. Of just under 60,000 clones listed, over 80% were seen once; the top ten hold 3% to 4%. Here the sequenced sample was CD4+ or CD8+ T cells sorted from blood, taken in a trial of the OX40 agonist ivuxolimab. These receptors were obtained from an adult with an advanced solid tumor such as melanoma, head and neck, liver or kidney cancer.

The CDR3 DNA follows: TGCGCCAGCCTTCGATGGGGGGAAAAACTGTTTTTT. Its translation: CASLRWGEKLFF. The chain joins TRBV10-1 to TRBJ1-4; maybe TRBD1 (5 bases). This CDR3 comprises 12 residues. Between the trimmed V and J ends, which lost 8 bases and 8 bases, there was a span of 12 bases. Germline-derived CDR1 and CDR2 are WNHNN and SYGVQD (reference sequence).

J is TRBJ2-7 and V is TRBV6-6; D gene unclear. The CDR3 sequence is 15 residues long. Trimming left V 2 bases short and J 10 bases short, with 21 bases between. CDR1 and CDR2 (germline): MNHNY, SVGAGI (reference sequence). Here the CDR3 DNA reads TGTGCCAGCAGTTACAGAGGCGCGGACCCCCTCGGACAGTACTTC. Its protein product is CASSYRGADPLGQYF.

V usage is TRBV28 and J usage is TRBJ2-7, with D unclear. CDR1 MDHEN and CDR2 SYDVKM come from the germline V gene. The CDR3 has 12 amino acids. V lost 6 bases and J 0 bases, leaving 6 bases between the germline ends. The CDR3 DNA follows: TGTGCCAGCAGCAGCTTCTCCTACGAGCAGTACTTC. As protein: CASSSFSYEQYF.

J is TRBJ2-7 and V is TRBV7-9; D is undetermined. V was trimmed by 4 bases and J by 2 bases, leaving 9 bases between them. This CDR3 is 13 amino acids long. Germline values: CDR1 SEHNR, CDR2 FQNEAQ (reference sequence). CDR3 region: CASSSSLTYEQYF. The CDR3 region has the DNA TGTGCCAGCAGCTCCAGCCTTACCTACGAGCAGTACTTC.

In nucleotides, the CDR3 is TGTGCCAGCAGCTTCCCCAGGGACGGCGAGACCCAGTACTTC. This encodes CASSFPRDGETQYF. The chain uses TRBV11-2 and TRBJ2-5; TRBD1 or TRBD2 may be the D gene (5 bases each). V was clipped by 3 bases and J by 5 bases, with 13 bases between them. The V gene's germline CDR1 is SGHAT and CDR2 FQNNGV. This CDR3 comprises 14 residues.